This passage covers 28 T cell receptor beta chains from one sample sequenced in a study of tumor-infiltrating lymphocytes in primary liver carcinoma. With around 450 ng total RNA as template and a constant-region primer, TCR beta cDNA was made. Three rounds of nested multiplex PCR with slightly modified ARM-PCR produced TCR beta libraries. It was with TRBV1-TRBV30 forward primers and a C-beta reverse primer that the first two PCR rounds were run, at approximately 10 cycles each. TCRdb independently ran MiXCR on the multiplex PCR reads; one entry per CDR3 protein. The sample contains approximately 300,000 distinct CDR3 sequences, approximately 60% of which appear only once. Unsorted whole blood yielded blood RNA, and germline DNA was extracted as well. The specimen was peripheral blood. The receptors shown here come from a middle-aged man with primary liver carcinoma and hepatitis B virus infection.

As concerns this clonotype: At one boundary the junction diverges from the germline segment, which might be a read error. The chain is built from TRBV11-3 and TRBJ2-7, with no clear D. CDR1 is SGHNT, CDR2 YENEEA, per germline. The CDR3 has 14 amino acids. The CDR3 loop is CVSSSRNSSYEQYF. The CDR3 DNA reads as TGTGTCAGCAGCTCTAGGAACAGCTCCTACGAGCAGTACTTC.

As to this clonotype: At one end the junction does not follow the germline gene, possibly because of a read error. The chain combines TRBV5-5 with TRBJ2-5; D unclear. Germline CDR1 and CDR2: SGHKS and YYEKEE (reference sequence). The CDR3 loop spans 15 amino acids. The CDR3 DNA follows: TGTGCCAGCATCTTGAGCGTTGGCATTCATGAGACCCAGTACTTC. This encodes CASILSVGIHETQYF.

In regard to this clonotype: A much larger clone lies one base from this, so it may be a read error. V and J are TRBV12-3 or TRBV12-4 and TRBJ2-1; D gene ambiguous. V lost 4 bases, J lost 4 bases, and 8 bases lay in between. This CDR3 contains 13 residues. The CDR3: CASSSLEYNEQFF. CDR3 nucleotides: TGTGCCAGCAGTTCCCTAGAGTACAATGAGCAGTTCTTC.

In regard to this clonotype: It may be a read error: a sequence one base away is much more abundant. The V call is TRBV6-1, the J call TRBJ2-2, with 13 bases that match TRBD2. V was pared by 7 bases and J by 7 bases, with 6 bases of the junction left unmatched. This CDR3 comprises 15 residues. Germline V CDR1 and CDR2: MNHNS, SASEGT. Here the CDR3 reads CASTGLAGVVGELFF. CDR3 coding DNA: TGTGCCAGCACTGGACTAGCGGGAGTTGTCGGGGAGCTGTTTTTT.

The chain uses TRBV30 and TRBJ1-2; possible D gene TRBD1, 6 bases. V was shortened by 0 bases and J by 3 bases, with 14 bases between the two germline ends. The CDR3 has 15 residues. Germline V gene sequence: CDR1 GTSNPN, CDR2 SVGIG (reference sequence). The CDR3 spells CAWSVQGPKDYGYTF. The CDR3 DNA reads as TGTGCCTGGAGTGTACAGGGACCGAAGGACTATGGCTACACCTTC.

In this sample, this clonotype turned up many times. The DNA of the CDR3 is TGCAGCGTTGAAGATCGGCGGGACGGCTATGGCTACACCTTC. Translation gives CSVEDRRDGYGYTF. The rearrangement uses TRBV29-1 and TRBJ1-2; weak D call: TRBD1 (5 bases). The germline CDR1 and CDR2 sequences are SQVTM and ANQGSEA. V shed 0 bases and J shed 4 bases, with 12 bases lying between them. The CDR3 sequence is 14 residues long.

The chain uses TRBV13 and TRBJ2-6; no firm D call. This CDR3 spans 16 amino acids. Trimming removed 0 bases from V and 0 bases from J, with 6 bases in between. Germline V lookup: CDR1 PRHDT, CDR2 FYEKMQ (reference sequence). The CDR3 protein is CASSLGRFSGANVLTF. The DNA for the CDR3 is TGTGCCAGCAGCTTAGGCCGCTTCTCTGGGGCCAACGTCCTGACTTTC.

There are a few counts of this clonotype. The V gene is TRBV14, the J gene TRBJ2-3; D call uncertain. The germline CDR1 and CDR2 sequences are SGHDN and FVKESK. The CDR3 covers 15 residues. The ends were cut back, 0 bases at V and 0 bases at J, with 7 bases in the middle. CDR3 sequence: CASSQDIISTDTQYF. For the CDR3, the DNA is TGTGCCAGCAGCCAAGATATAATCAGCACAGATACGCAGTATTTT.

In the case of this clonotype: The junction and the germline gene differ at one end; a read error may be behind it. This chain joins TRBV11-3 and TRBJ1-1; TRBD1 might be the D (5 bases). The germline V gene encodes CDR1 SGHNT and CDR2 YENEEA. This CDR3 comprises 13 residues. CDR3 sequence (DNA): TGTGCCAGCAGCACAGGTCTGAACACTGAAGTTTTCTTT. Translating gives CASSTGLNTEVFF.

V gene TRBV10-3 combines with J gene TRBJ2-2; no clear D gene. V gave up 7 bases and J gave up 2 bases, with 8 bases separating them. The CDR3 has 13 amino acids. The germline V gene encodes CDR1 ENHRY and CDR2 SYGVKD. CDR3 sequence (DNA): TGTGCCATCAAAGCATCAAACACCGGGGAGCTGTTTTTT. It specifies CAIKASNTGELFF.

Many counts were recorded for this clonotype. The gene calls are TRBV10-3 and TRBJ2-7; D might be TRBD2 (6 bases). The CDR3 runs to 16 residues. The ends were cut back, 11 bases at V and 3 bases at J, with 26 bases in the middle. Germline CDR1 and CDR2: ENHRY and SYGVKD. The CDR3 region has the DNA TGTGCCGTTAAAATCGACGGGGGAGTGGAGGTCTACGAGCAGTACTTC. Translated: CAVKIDGGVEVYEQYF.

In regard to this clonotype: A read error may explain this, as a much larger clone is one base away. This CDR3 fails to terminate in the conserved phenylalanine or tryptophan, so it likely reflects a read error. The V call is TRBV5-1, the J call TRBJ1-1, with 8 bases lining up with TRBD1. The CDR3 is 13 residues long. Per the germline V gene, CDR1 is SGHRS and CDR2 is YFSETQ. The V gene end was trimmed by 2 bases and the J gene end by 4 bases; junction bases not matched to a gene: 1. The CDR3: CASSFGQGTEAFL. The CDR3 region has the DNA TGCGCCAGCAGCTTCGGACAGGGCACTGAAGCTTTCCTT.

The gene calls are TRBV29-1 and TRBJ1-1; D unclear. Germline V CDR1 and CDR2: SQVTM, ANQGSEA. With 5 bases removed from V and 2 bases from J, the gap between germline ends came to 12 bases. The CDR3 covers 13 residues. The chain's CDR3 is CSVSSGPNTEAFF. DNA for the CDR3: TGCAGCGTTTCTAGTGGGCCAAACACTGAAGCTTTCTTT. The full variable domain, rest sourced from reference TRBV29-1 and TRBJ1-1, is SAVISQKPSRDICQRGTSLTIQCQVDSQVTMMFWYRQQPGQSLTLIATANQGSEATYESGFVIDKFPISRPNLTFSTLTVSNMSPEDSSIYLCSVSSGPNTEAFFGQGTRLTVV.

This clonotype was detected many times. The chain has TRBV11-2 and TRBJ2-1; no clear D. Trimming removed 1 base at V and 1 base at J, with 8 bases between. The CDR3 loop spans 15 amino acids. Germline V CDR1 and CDR2: SGHAT, FQNNGV. The CDR3 bases are TGTGCCAGCAGCTTAGCGGGTAGTTCCTACAATGAGCAGTTCTTC. Translation: CASSLAGSSYNEQFF.

With respect to this clonotype: This may be a read error: a much more frequent sequence differs by one nucleotide. CDR3: CASSPPGLVGRNEQFF. The CDR3, as DNA: TGCGCCAGCAGCCCCCCTGGACTAGTGGGAAGGAATGAGCAGTTCTTC. The genes are TRBV4-2 and TRBJ2-1, with TRBD2 matching 7 bases. The length of the CDR3 is 16 residues. Per germline, CDR1 LGHNA and CDR2 YNFKEQ.

The CDR3 coding sequence is TGCGCCAGCAGCCCAACAGGGGATATCAACTATGGCTACACCTTC. It specifies CASSPTGDINYGYTF. The V and J genes are TRBV5-1 and TRBJ1-2; TRBD1 agrees at 7 bases. The CDR3 runs 15 residues. The germline gives CDR1 SGHRS, CDR2 YFSETQ. Trimming removed 4 bases from V and 2 bases from J; junction bases left unmatched: 8.

This chain's CDR3 is CSARAPASTDTQYF. The CDR3 DNA is TGCAGTGCTAGAGCCCCAGCTAGCACAGATACGCAGTATTTT. This chain links TRBV20-1 with TRBJ2-3; no clear D gene. Between the trimmed V and J ends, which lost 1 base and 0 bases, there was a span of 8 bases. The germline V gene encodes CDR1 DFQATT and CDR2 SNEGSKA (reference sequence). This CDR3 comprises 14 residues.

This clonotype was recorded at least ten times. This sequence joins TRBV29-1 and TRBJ2-7, with a weak D call TRBD2 (6 bases). Germline V gene sequence: CDR1 SQVTM, CDR2 ANQGSEA. This CDR3 region has 16 residues. V dropped 2 bases and J dropped 0 bases, with 17 bases sitting between them. The CDR3 DNA is TGCAGCGTTGAAATCTTTTCCTCGGGGGTCTCCTACGAGCAGTACTTC. This translates into CSVEIFSSGVSYEQYF.

Notes on this clonotype: A much more abundant neighbour one base away suggests this may be a read error. The chain has TRBV4-3 and TRBJ2-1; no firm D call. The CDR3 consists of 15 residues. Germline V gives CDR1 LGHNA, CDR2 YSLEER. In DNA, the CDR3 is TGCGCCAGCAGCGCAGAGTGGGCAGCCCAAAATGGGCAGTTCTTC. The encoded protein is CASSAEWAAQNGQFF.

J is TRBJ2-1 and V is TRBV4-2; 10 bases are a match to TRBD1. Germline loops: CDR1 LGHNA, CDR2 YNFKEQ. Trimming took 0 bases from V and 9 from J; bases not matched to a gene: 5. The CDR3 length is 15 residues. The CDR3 here is CASSQEETGGTEQFF. DNA for the CDR3: TGTGCCAGCAGCCAAGAAGAGACAGGGGGCACTGAGCAGTTCTTC.

The chain joins TRBV4-1 to TRBJ2-7; D gene unclear. The V end was cut by 4 bases, the J end by 0 bases, with 10 bases between. Germline CDR1 MGHRA, CDR2 YSYEKL. This CDR3 has 14 amino acids. CDR3 DNA: TGCGCCAGCAGCCCCCCGTCTTTCTCCTACGAGCAGTACTTC. Translating it yields CASSPPSFSYEQYF.

The chain recombines TRBV4-2 with TRBJ1-5; D remains unclear. The J call may be wrong; the DNA end is better matched by TRBJ2-3. In germline, CDR1 is LGHNA, CDR2 YNFKEQ. The CDR3 loop spans 13 amino acids. As DNA, the CDR3 is TGTGCCAGCAGCCAAGTGAAGTCACAGCCCCAGTATTTT. Its protein product is CASSQVKSQPQYF.

A remark on this clonotype: A much larger clonotype is one base distant, so this may be a read error. It is likely a read error, because the conserved phenylalanine at the end of the CDR3 is missing. The V call is TRBV10-3, the J call TRBJ2-3, with a weak D call TRBD1 (7 bases). Trimming stripped 4 bases from V and 5 bases from J, with 19 bases between. In germline, CDR1 is ENHRY, CDR2 SYGVKD. This CDR3 has 16 amino acids. Written as DNA, the CDR3 is TGTGCCATCAGTGGCACCAGCCAGGGGGGTCGAGATACGCAGTATTAT. Translating it yields CAISGTSQGGRDTQYY.

The genes are TRBV7-9 and TRBJ2-7, with no clear D. Trimming left V 5 bases short and J 2 bases short, with 10 bases between. This CDR3 spans 13 amino acids. CDR1 and CDR2 (germline): SEHNR, FQNEAQ (reference sequence). CDR3 protein: CASSLSETYEQYF. The CDR3, as DNA: TGTGCCAGCAGCCTCAGCGAGACCTACGAGCAGTACTTC.

Comments on this clonotype: This may be a read error, as it is one base from a much larger clone. The CDR3, as DNA: TGTGCCAGCAATTTCGGCGGGAAGACAGATACGCAGTATTTT. Translating gives CASNFGGKTDTQYF. The chain recombines TRBV5-5 with TRBJ2-3; tentative D call: TRBD2 (6 bases). The CDR3 contains 14 residues. Trimming cost V 6 bases and J 3 bases, with 14 bases left between them. The germline gives CDR1 SGHKS, CDR2 YYEKEE (reference sequence). Combining the CDR3 with reference TRBV5-5 and TRBJ2-3 gives the whole variable domain DAGVTQSPTHLIKTRGQQVTLRCSPISGHKSVSWYQQVLGQGPQFIFQYYEKEERGRGNFPDRFSARQFPNYSSELNVNALLLGDSALYLCASNFGGKTDTQYFGPGTRLTVL.

This clonotype was counted once. A much larger clone sits a single nucleotide away, making a read error possible. The V and J genes are TRBV10-3 and TRBJ2-3, with D unresolved. Looked up from germline, CDR1 is ENHRY and CDR2 is SYGVKD. The CDR3 runs 11 residues. The CDR3 nucleotides are TGTGTCACCCTGCGAACAGATACGCAGTATTTT. Its protein product is CVTLRTDTQYF.

On this clonotype itself: It is likely a read error, because the conserved phenylalanine at the end of the CDR3 is missing. This chain connects TRBV29-1 to TRBJ2-2; tentatively, D is TRBD2 (5 bases). The CDR3 sequence is 14 residues long. Germline CDR1 SQVTM, CDR2 ANQGSEA. V shed 6 bases and J shed 5 bases, with 16 bases lying between them. The CDR3, as DNA: TGCAGCGTGAGGCCGAGGGCTCAAACCGGGGAGCTGTTTCTT. Translation gives CSVRPRAQTGELFL.

The chain is built from TRBV4-1 and TRBJ1-1; D is uncertain. V lost 0 bases, J lost 6 bases, and 17 bases lay in between. CDR1 and CDR2 from the germline V gene are MGHRA and YSYEKL. The CDR3 runs 16 residues. CDR3 coding DNA: TGCGCCAGCAGCCAAGATCAAAAGGGAAGTTTGGCTGAAGCTTTCTTT. Its protein product is CASSQDQKGSLAEAFF.